This T cell receptor beta chain was found in a study of CD8+ T cells in alopecia areata. This sample's treatment: oral pan-JAK inhibitor, 5-10 mg twice daily. In each case, RNA was isolated and then reverse transcribed into cDNA as the sequencing template. Profiling relied on immunoSEQ multiplex PCR, and the TCRdb table lists in-frame clones only, not all of them. The sample records about 190,000 clones, 55% to 70% being singletons. The sample was CD4+ T cells sorted from blood, taken at week 4, from a patient treated with tofacitinib. The TCR comes from a human donor with alopecia areata.

CDR3 sequence reads: CASSTRQGNTIYF. DNA of the CDR3: TGTGCCAGCAGCACTAGACAGGGAAACACCATATATTTT. The chain uses TRBV9 and TRBJ1-3; D might be TRBD1 (5 bases). Trimming left V 4 bases short and J 4 bases short, with 9 bases between. The CDR3 length is 13 residues. Germline values: CDR1 SGDLS, CDR2 YYNGEE.